The 15 T cell receptor beta chains listed next were all sequenced from one sample in a study of blood T cell repertoires in COVID-19. Generated by immunoSEQ multiplex PCR, the TCRdb table keeps only in-frame clones and is missing some. The sample has over 130,000 clones, 84% seen once. Source material: peripheral blood. Every receptor here comes from a man in his 70s with acute or convalescent COVID-19.

For the CDR3, the DNA is TGTGCCAGCTCACCTTTAGGGGAGGATGAAAAACTGTTTTTT. Translating it yields CASSPLGEDEKLFF. V and J are TRBV18 and TRBJ1-4; D is perhaps TRBD1 (5 bases). CDR3 length equals 14 residues. V shed 3 bases and J shed 6 bases, with 11 bases lying between them. Looked up from germline, CDR1 is KGHSH and CDR2 is LQKENI.

The CDR3 spells CASSLGEGETSGEQFF. For the CDR3, the DNA is TGCGCCAGCAGCTTGGGGGAGGGGGAGACTAGCGGTGAGCAGTTCTTC. This chain joins TRBV5-1 and TRBJ2-1; 9 nucleotides agree with TRBD2. Germline V gives CDR1 SGHRS, CDR2 YFSETQ. After removal of 0 bases from V and 9 bases from J, the junction contained 10 bases not matched to a gene. The CDR3 has 16 amino acids.

This rearrangement joins TRBV19 to TRBJ2-3; 8 bases line up with TRBD1. This CDR3 has 15 residues. CDR1 and CDR2 from the germline V gene are LNHDA and SQIVND (reference sequence). Trimming removed 5 bases from V and 7 bases from J; junction bases left unmatched: 11. CDR3 region: CASSRDRGTENTQYF. CDR3 nucleotides: TGTGCCAGTAGTCGAGACAGGGGCACCGAGAATACGCAGTATTTT.

This clone was seen a handful of times. V and J are TRBV5-5 and TRBJ1-2, with unresolved D. Germline values: CDR1 SGHKS, CDR2 YYEKEE (reference sequence). The CDR3 is made up of 14 amino acids. V was clipped by 3 bases and J by 4 bases, with 13 bases between them. The CDR3 spells CASSSLTGIYGYTF. In nucleotides, the CDR3 is TGTGCCAGCAGCTCCCTGACGGGAATCTATGGCTACACCTTC.

This clone was detected once. V is TRBV18 and J is TRBJ1-1; 10 positions agree with TRBD1. After removal of 4 bases from V and 5 bases from J, the junction contained 13 bases not matched to a gene. The CDR3 extends over 17 amino acids. CDR1 is KGHSH and CDR2 is LQKENI in the germline V gene. CDR3 bases: TGTGCCAGCTCACTGACCGGGACAGGGGCGCCGCGGACTGAAGCTTTCTTT. Protein: CASSLTGTGAPRTEAFF.

This clone is a singleton in its sample. The V gene is TRBV7-9, the J gene TRBJ2-7; D possibly corresponds to TRBD2 (7 bases). V lost 4 bases to trimming and J lost 2 bases, with 18 bases between them. The length of the CDR3 is 16 residues. CDR1 is SEHNR, CDR2 FQNEAQ, per germline (reference sequence). CDR3 protein: CASSSSPRGGPYEQYF. CDR3 DNA: TGTGCCAGCAGCTCGAGCCCCCGCGGGGGCCCCTACGAGCAGTACTTC.

This chain connects TRBV27 to TRBJ2-7; unclear D gene. The germline CDR1 and CDR2 sequences are MNHEY and SMNVEV (reference sequence). V lost 4 bases and J lost 4, with 11 bases in between. This CDR3 comprises 13 residues. The CDR3 nucleotides are TGTGCCAGCAGTTACCAGGCTTTTTACGAGCAGTACTTC. Translating it yields CASSYQAFYEQYF.

The chain employs TRBV18 and TRBJ2-7, with 8 bases matching TRBD1. The CDR3 contains 16 residues. Trimming at V came to 0 bases and at J to 6 bases, leaving 10 bases not matched to a gene. Germline CDR1 reads KGHSH; CDR2 reads LQKENI. The CDR3 DNA reads TGTGCCAGCTCACCACCGTCGCAGGGGGCTAAGTCCGAGCAGTACTTC. This codes for CASSPPSQGAKSEQYF.

This clone has a count of ten or more. CDR3 DNA sequence: TGCGCCAGCAGCATGACTAGCGGGACTAACGAGCAGTACTTC. This gives the protein CASSMTSGTNEQYF. This chain joins TRBV5-1 and TRBJ2-7, with TRBD2 matching 11 bases. The CDR3 spans 14 residues. CDR1 is SGHRS, CDR2 YFSETQ, per germline. The J segment lost 5 bases and the V segment lost 4 bases, leaving 5 bases of the junction unmatched.

This rearrangement joins TRBV2 to TRBJ1-5; maybe TRBD1 (6 bases). The germline CDR1 and CDR2 sequences are SNHLY and FYNNEI. With 4 bases removed from V and 4 bases from J, the gap between germline ends came to 11 bases. The CDR3 has 14 residues. CDR3 nucleotide sequence: TGTGCCAGCAGTGGAGGGGGGGTGAATCAGCCCCAGCATTTT. Residues: CASSGGGVNQPQHF.

The chain combines TRBV6-6 with TRBJ2-5; no reliable D call. V lost 10 bases, J lost 5 bases, and 5 bases lay in between. CDR1 and CDR2 (germline): MNHNY, SVGAGI (reference sequence). This CDR3 region has 9 residues. CDR3 sequence reads: CATGETQYF. The DNA of the CDR3 is TGTGCCACCGGGGAGACCCAGTACTTC.

V gene TRBV3-1 (or the pseudogene TRBV3-2) combines with J gene TRBJ2-1; D call uncertain. Germline loops: CDR1 LGHDT, CDR2 YNNKEL (reference sequence). This CDR3 is built from 15 residues. V lost 0 bases and J 3 bases, leaving 9 bases between the germline ends. CDR3 protein: CASSQDSGLYNEQFF. Written as DNA, the CDR3 is TGTGCCAGCAGCCAAGATTCTGGCCTCTACAATGAGCAGTTCTTC.

V gene TRBV29-1 combines with J gene TRBJ2-1; 8 bases match TRBD2. Germline loops: CDR1 SQVTM, CDR2 ANQGSEA. This CDR3 contains 15 residues. J gave up 4 bases and V 2 bases, and 7 bases lay outside the gene matches. The CDR3 sequence is CSVESVAGRYNEQFF. The CDR3 bases are TGCAGCGTTGAATCGGTAGCGGGACGATACAATGAGCAGTTCTTC.

The V and J genes are TRBV9 and TRBJ1-2; no clear D. Germline CDR1 reads SGDLS; CDR2 reads YYNGEE. Trimming removed 0 bases from V and 6 bases from J, with 15 bases in between. The CDR3 is made up of 15 amino acids. In DNA, the CDR3 is TGTGCCAGCAGCGTAGACCACGGAGGTGGGAATGGCTACACCTTC. As protein: CASSVDHGGGNGYTF.

In this sample, this clone turned up once. The CDR3 here is CSVVSGQGFGYTF. The CDR3 bases are TGCAGCGTTGTCTCCGGACAGGGCTTTGGCTACACCTTC. The V and J genes are TRBV29-1 and TRBJ1-2; 8 bases match TRBD1. In germline, CDR1 is SQVTM, CDR2 ANQGSEA. Losses at the gene ends were 4 bases for V and 7 bases for J; bases not matched to a gene: 8. The CDR3 loop spans 13 amino acids.